This entry features one T cell receptor beta chain sequence. Its antigen remains undetermined. Base quality data are lacking; no much larger clone is found one base away. Receptors were amplified or captured by the immunoSEQ multiplex PCR assay. Here the immuneACCESS table is served through TCRdb, limited to in-frame sequences with V and J called. Missing clones are a known gap in these copies; in checked studies unresolved V genes cover under half, and the rest lacks a known reason. The sample records about 81,000 clones, 90% to 98% of which are singletons. The top ten hold 0.2% of the sample. The cysteine opens and the phenylalanine closes a CDR3 of 14 amino acids. The retained sequence is limited to the CDR3, 42 bases, with the frame set at the first base. V and J are trimmed by 3 bases and 4 bases, and the gene matches miss 4 bases of the junction. CDR1 and CDR2, per the germline V gene, are SGHRS and YFSETQ.

This sample is part of a study of technical replicates of blood from several donors listed by TCRdb under 2017. The sequence came from a human donor in good health. The chain links TRBV5-1 with TRBJ1-5, with 7 central nucleotides matching TRBD1. Input material: T cells isolated from PBMCs. The DNA sequence is TGCGCCAGCAGCTACGGGACAGCGAATCAGCCCCAGCATTTT. It translates to CASSYGTANQPQHF.